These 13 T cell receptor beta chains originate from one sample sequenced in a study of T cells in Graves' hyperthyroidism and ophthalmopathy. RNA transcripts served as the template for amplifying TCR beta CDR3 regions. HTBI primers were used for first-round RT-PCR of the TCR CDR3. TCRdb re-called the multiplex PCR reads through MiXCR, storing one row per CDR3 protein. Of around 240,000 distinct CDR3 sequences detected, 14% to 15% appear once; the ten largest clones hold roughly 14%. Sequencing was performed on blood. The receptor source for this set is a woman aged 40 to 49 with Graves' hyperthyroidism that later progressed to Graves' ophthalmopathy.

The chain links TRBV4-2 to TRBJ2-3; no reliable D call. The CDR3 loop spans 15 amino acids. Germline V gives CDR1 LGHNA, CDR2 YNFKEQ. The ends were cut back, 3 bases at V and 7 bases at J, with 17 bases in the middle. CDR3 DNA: TGTGCCAGCAGCCATATAGGGTCTCTCCCGTATACGCAGTATTTT. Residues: CASSHIGSLPYTQYF.

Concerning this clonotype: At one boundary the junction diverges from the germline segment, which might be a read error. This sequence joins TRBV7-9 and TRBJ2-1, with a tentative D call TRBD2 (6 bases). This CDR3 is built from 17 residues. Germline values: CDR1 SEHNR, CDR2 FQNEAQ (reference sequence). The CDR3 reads CASSLGDAGTSHNEQFF. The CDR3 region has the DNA TGTGCCAGCAGCTTAGGAGACGCGGGAACCTCCCACAATGAGCAGTTCTTC.

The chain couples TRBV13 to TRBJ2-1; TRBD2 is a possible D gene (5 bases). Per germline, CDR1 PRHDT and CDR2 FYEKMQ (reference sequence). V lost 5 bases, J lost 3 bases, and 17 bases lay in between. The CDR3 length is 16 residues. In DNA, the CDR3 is TGTGCCAGCAGCCCCAGGTCTGGACTTTACTACAATGAGCAGTTCTTC. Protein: CASSPRSGLYYNEQFF.

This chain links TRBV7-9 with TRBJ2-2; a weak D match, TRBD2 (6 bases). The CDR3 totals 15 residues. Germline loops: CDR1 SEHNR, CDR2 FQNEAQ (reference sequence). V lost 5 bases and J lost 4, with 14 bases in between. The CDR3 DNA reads TGTGCCAGCAGCCCTAATGGACTATCCACCGGGGAGCTGTTTTTT. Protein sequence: CASSPNGLSTGELFF.

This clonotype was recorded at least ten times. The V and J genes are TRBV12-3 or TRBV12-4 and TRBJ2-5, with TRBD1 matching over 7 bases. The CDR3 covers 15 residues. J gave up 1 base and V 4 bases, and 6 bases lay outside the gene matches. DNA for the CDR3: TGTGCCAGCAGTTCTAGACAGGGAAGCCAAGAGACCCAGTACTTC. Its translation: CASSSRQGSQETQYF.

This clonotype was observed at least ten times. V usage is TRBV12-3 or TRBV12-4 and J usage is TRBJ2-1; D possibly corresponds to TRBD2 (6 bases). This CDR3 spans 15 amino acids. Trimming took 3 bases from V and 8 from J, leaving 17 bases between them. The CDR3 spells CASSLALAARDEQFF. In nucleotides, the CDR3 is TGTGCCAGCAGTTTGGCACTAGCAGCCAGGGATGAGCAGTTCTTC.

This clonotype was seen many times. This CDR3 is CASSPTWGTEAFF. In DNA form, the CDR3 reads TGTGCCAGCTCACCAACGTGGGGCACTGAAGCTTTCTTT. The chain uses TRBV18 and TRBJ1-1; D unclear. V lost 2 bases, J lost 4 bases, and 8 bases lay in between. This CDR3 is 13 amino acids long. Looked up from germline, CDR1 is KGHSH and CDR2 is LQKENI. The full variable domain, in which reference TRBV18 and TRBJ1-1 provide the parts outside the CDR3, is NAGVMQNPRHLVRRRGQEARLRCSPMKGHSHVYWYRQLPEEGLKFMVYLQKENIIDESGMPKERFSAEFPKEGPSILRIQQVVRGDSAAYFCASSPTWGTEAFFGQGTRLTVV.

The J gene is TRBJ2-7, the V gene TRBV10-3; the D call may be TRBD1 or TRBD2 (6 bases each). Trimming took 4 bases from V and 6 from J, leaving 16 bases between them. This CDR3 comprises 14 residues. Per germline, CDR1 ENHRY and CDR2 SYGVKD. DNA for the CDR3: TGTGCCATCAGTGTAGGGGGGCCCAGGCGCGAGCAGTACTTC. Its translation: CAISVGGPRREQYF.

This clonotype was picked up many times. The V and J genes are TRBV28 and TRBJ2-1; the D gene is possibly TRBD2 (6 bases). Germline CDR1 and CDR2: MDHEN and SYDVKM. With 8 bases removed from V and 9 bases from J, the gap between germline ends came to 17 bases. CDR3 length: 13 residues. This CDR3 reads CASRSGLPSEQFF. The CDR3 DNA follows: TGTGCCAGCCGAAGCGGGCTCCCAAGTGAGCAGTTCTTC.

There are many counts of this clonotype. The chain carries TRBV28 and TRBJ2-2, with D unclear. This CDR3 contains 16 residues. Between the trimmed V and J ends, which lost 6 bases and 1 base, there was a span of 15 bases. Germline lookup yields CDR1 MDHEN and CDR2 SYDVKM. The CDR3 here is CASRANSLMNTGELFF. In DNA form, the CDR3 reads TGTGCCAGCAGGGCCAACTCATTAATGAACACCGGGGAGCTGTTTTTT.

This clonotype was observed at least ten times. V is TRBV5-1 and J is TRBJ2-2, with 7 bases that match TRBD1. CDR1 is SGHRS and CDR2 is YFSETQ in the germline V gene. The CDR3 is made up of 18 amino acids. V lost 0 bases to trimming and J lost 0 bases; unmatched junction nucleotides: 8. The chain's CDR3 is CASSLGTGNPANTGELFF. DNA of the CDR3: TGCGCCAGCAGCTTGGGGACAGGAAATCCAGCGAACACCGGGGAGCTGTTTTTT.

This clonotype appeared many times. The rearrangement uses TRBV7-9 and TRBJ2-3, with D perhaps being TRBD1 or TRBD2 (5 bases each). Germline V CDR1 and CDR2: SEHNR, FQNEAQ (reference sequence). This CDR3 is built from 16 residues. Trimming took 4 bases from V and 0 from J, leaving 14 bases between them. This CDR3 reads CASSSLFWGSTDTQYF. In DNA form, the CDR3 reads TGTGCCAGCAGCTCCCTCTTCTGGGGGAGCACAGATACGCAGTATTTT.

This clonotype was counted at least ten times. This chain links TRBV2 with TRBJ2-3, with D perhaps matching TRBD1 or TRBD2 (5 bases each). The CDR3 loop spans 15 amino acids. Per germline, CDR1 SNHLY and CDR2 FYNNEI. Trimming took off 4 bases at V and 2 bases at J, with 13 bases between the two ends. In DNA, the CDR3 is TGTGCCAGCAGTGGGGGGACGTCACCCACAGATACGCAGTATTTT. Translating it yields CASSGGTSPTDTQYF.